This T cell receptor (beta chain) originates from a study of response to subunit inactivated influenza vaccine. This clonotype occurred many times. The CDR3 totals 17 residues. Germline V gene lookup returns CDR1 SQVTM and CDR2 ANQGSEA. Trimming at V came to 6 bases and at J to 3 bases, leaving 12 bases not matched to a gene. From the RT-PCR reads, TCRdb called clonotypes with MiXCR, one entry per CDR3 protein. Altogether more than 550,000 distinct CDR3 sequences are present, about 11% being singletons, with the ten largest covering approximately 11%. The same specimen was also included in a second study, on T cells expressing NK-cell markers. That study reports: Beta-chain TCR cDNA was generated via 5'RACE template switching with UMIs. Beta-chain profiling covered CD3+CD56+NKG2C+, CD3+CD56+NKG2C- and CD3+CD56-NKG2C+ sorted subsets. Dominant NKG2C+ clonotype frequencies of about 1.0-7.0% of CD8+ T cells were measured in six or seven donors. Several donors showed these clonotypes also leading the CD3+CD56-NKG2C+ fraction. Clones of NKG2C+ T cells that had expanded were of unclear HCMV specificity.

The sample was PBMCs from blood, taken on the day of vaccination. The receptor's source is a man between 45 and 60 years old who received an inactivated influenza vaccine. The chain couples TRBV29-1 to TRBJ2-3, with TRBD2 matching over 13 bases. Here the CDR3 reads CSVPIAWTSGRTDTQYF. CDR3 sequence (DNA): TGCAGCGTCCCGATAGCATGGACTAGCGGGAGAACAGATACGCAGTATTTT.